Listed below are T cell receptor beta chains from one sample, sequenced in a study of T cells after yellow fever vaccination. One entry per CDR3 protein results from TCRdb running MiXCR on the 5' RACE reads. This table holds a few hundred thousand distinct CDR3 sequences, roughly 21% found once. The material sequenced was PBMCs, taken 15 days after the yellow fever booster vaccination. The receptors shown here come from a man aged 25 to 40 who received the YFV17D yellow fever vaccine. Both conserved end residues are part of each CDR3. The order of the fields is D gene, V gene, clone size, J gene, CDR3 protein, CDR3 DNA. The D gene is left open where the match is weak. Only some rows state a clone size, as once, few, many or a class for expanded clones.

-	TRBV20-1	few	TRBJ1-4	CSARDPKPTQRSEKLFF	TGCAGTGCTAGAGATCCCAAACCCACTCAGAGAAGTGAAAAACTGTTTTTT
TRBD1	TRBV5-1	-	TRBJ2-2	CASSAFGQDETGELFF	TGCGCCAGCAGCGCGTTCGGACAGGATGAAACCGGGGAGCTGTTTTTT
TRBD1	TRBV9	-	TRBJ2-7	CASSVGGQGVEQYF	TGTGCCAGCAGCGTAGGGGGACAGGGGGTCGAGCAGTACTTC
TRBD1	TRBV28	once	TRBJ1-1	CASSSLVETGLEAFF	TGTGCCAGCAGTTCCCTTGTGGAGACAGGGCTTGAAGCTTTCTTT
-	TRBV28	-	TRBJ2-7	CAWGEIYEQYF	TGTGCCTGGGGAGAGATCTACGAGCAGTACTTC
TRBD1	TRBV29-1	-	TRBJ1-1	CSVGKWDSYIAFF	TGCAGCGTTGGTAAATGGGACAGTTATATCGCTTTCTTT
TRBD2	TRBV7-2	few	TRBJ2-3	CASSGLAPWSDTQYF	TGTGCCAGCAGCGGACTAGCGCCTTGGTCAGATACGCAGTATTTT
-	TRBV6-2/TRBV6-3	-	TRBJ2-5	CASSYSWGRRQETQYF	TGTGCCAGCAGTTACTCGTGGGGGAGACGTCAAGAGACCCAGTACTTC
-	TRBV10-3	-	TRBJ2-5	CAITRPYLRDKVGRTQYF	TGTGCCATCACGCGGCCCTACCTCCGGGACAAGGTCGGACGGACCCAGTACTTC
TRBD1	TRBV20-1	few	TRBJ2-3	CSARVAGQDQNTQYF	TGCAGTGCTAGGGTGGCGGGACAGGATCAAAATACGCAGTATTTT
-	TRBV14	few	TRBJ2-3	CASSQDRGITSTDTQYF	TGTGCCAGCAGCCAAGATCGGGGGATAACTAGCACAGATACGCAGTATTTT
TRBD1	TRBV12-3/TRBV12-4	few	TRBJ2-7	CASSSAGTGASF	TGTGCCAGCAGTTCCGCCGGGACAGGGGCCTCCTTC
-	TRBV6-1	-	TRBJ2-7	CASRLTGWEEEQYF	TGTGCCAGCAGACTAACAGGCTGGGAGGAGGAGCAGTACTTC
-	TRBV5-1	few	TRBJ2-3	CASSLKQSTDTQYF	TGCGCCAGCAGCTTGAAGCAGAGCACAGATACGCAGTATTTT
-	TRBV20-1	-	TRBJ1-4	CSASWSRGINEKLFF	TGCAGTGCTAGCTGGAGTCGGGGGATTAATGAAAAACTGTTTTTT
-	TRBV4-3	-	TRBJ2-3	CASSQVQGNTQYF	TGCGCCAGCAGCCAAGTTCAGGGAAATACGCAGTATTTT
-	TRBV20-1	few	TRBJ2-5	CSASPGVKLETQYF	TGCAGTGCTAGTCCTGGGGTGAAGTTGGAGACCCAGTACTTC
TRBD2	TRBV7-3	-	TRBJ2-5	CASSLGPAGGQETQYF	TGTGCCAGCAGCTTGGGACCAGCGGGAGGTCAAGAGACCCAGTACTTC
TRBD2	TRBV3-1	few	TRBJ2-1	CASSQESTSGSLRRLGNEQFF	TGTGCCAGCAGCCAAGAGTCTACTAGCGGGAGCCTAAGACGCCTGGGGAATGAGCAGTTCTTC
TRBD2	TRBV4-2	-	TRBJ2-7	CASSQELAGGLSLYGQYF	TGTGCCAGCAGCCAAGAGTTAGCGGGAGGCCTCTCTCTCTATGGGCAGTACTTC
-	TRBV20-1	few	TRBJ2-1	CSARWVVEQFF	TGCAGTGCTAGATGGGTGGTAGAGCAGTTCTTC
TRBD1	TRBV19	-	TRBJ2-5	CASTPGQGFRRETQYF	TGTGCCAGTACCCCGGGACAGGGGTTCCGGCGAGAGACCCAGTACTTC
-	TRBV5-6	-	TRBJ1-1	CASSFSQGRGALHSNTEAFF	TGTGCCAGCAGCTTCTCCCAGGGTAGGGGTGCCCTGCACTCGAACACTGAAGCTTTCTTT
-	TRBV6-5	-	TRBJ2-1	CASSSSSGRVGSGEQFF	TGTGCCAGCAGTTCTTCCTCGGGACGGGTTGGGTCAGGTGAGCAGTTCTTC
TRBD2	TRBV24-1	-	TRBJ2-1	CATSDTGLAGYNEQFF	TGTGCCACCAGTGACACCGGACTAGCCGGCTACAATGAGCAGTTCTTC
TRBD2	TRBV5-6	-	TRBJ2-1	CASSLAFLAGSYNEQFF	TGTGCCAGCAGCTTGGCCTTTCTAGCGGGTTCCTACAATGAGCAGTTCTTC
TRBD2	TRBV5-6	few	TRBJ2-1	CASSIASGTYNEQFF	TGTGCCAGCAGCATTGCTAGCGGGACTTACAATGAGCAGTTCTTC
-	TRBV4-3	-	TRBJ2-5	CASSQLGGAGTQYF	TGCGCCAGCAGCCAATTAGGGGGGGCAGGGACCCAGTACTTC
-	TRBV5-8	-	TRBJ2-7	CASRRGGLGSYEQYF	TGTGCCAGCCGCAGGGGGGGCTTAGGCTCCTACGAGCAGTACTTC
-	TRBV28	-	TRBJ1-2	CASTLGTENYGYTF	TGTGCCAGCACCCTGGGGACTGAGAACTATGGCTACACCTTC
-	TRBV20-1	-	TRBJ2-5	CSASVRLPQETQYF	TGCAGTGCTAGTGTACGGCTCCCTCAAGAGACCCAGTACTTC
-	TRBV7-2	few	TRBJ1-4	CASRQRPGGEKLFF	TGTGCCAGCCGACAGCGACCGGGGGGGGAAAAACTGTTTTTT
-	TRBV20-1	few	TRBJ1-5	CSANPLSRDSNQPQHF	TGCAGTGCTAACCCCCTGTCCAGGGATAGCAATCAGCCCCAGCATTTT